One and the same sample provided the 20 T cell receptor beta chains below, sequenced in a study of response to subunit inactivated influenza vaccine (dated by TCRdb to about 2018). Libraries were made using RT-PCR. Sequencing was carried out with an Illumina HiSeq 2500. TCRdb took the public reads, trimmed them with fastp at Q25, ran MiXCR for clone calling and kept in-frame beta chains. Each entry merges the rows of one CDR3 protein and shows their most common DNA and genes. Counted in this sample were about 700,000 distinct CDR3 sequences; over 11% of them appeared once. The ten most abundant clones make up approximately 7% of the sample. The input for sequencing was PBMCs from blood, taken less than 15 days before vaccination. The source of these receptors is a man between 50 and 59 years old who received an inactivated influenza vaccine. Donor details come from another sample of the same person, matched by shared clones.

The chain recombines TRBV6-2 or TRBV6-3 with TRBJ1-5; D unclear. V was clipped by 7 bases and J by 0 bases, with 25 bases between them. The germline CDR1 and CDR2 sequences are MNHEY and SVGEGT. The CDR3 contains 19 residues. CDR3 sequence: CASICTDAEKLNSNQPQHF. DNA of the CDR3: TGTGCCAGCATCTGTACCGACGCGGAGAAATTAAATAGCAATCAGCCCCAGCATTTT.

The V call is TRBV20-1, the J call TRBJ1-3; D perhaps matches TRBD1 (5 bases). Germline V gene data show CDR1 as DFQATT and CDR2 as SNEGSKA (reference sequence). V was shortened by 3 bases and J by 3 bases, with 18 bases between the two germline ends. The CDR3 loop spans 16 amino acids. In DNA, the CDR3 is TGCAGTGCTAGGATGTTATCAGGGACGTATGGAAACACCATATATTTT. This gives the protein CSARMLSGTYGNTIYF.

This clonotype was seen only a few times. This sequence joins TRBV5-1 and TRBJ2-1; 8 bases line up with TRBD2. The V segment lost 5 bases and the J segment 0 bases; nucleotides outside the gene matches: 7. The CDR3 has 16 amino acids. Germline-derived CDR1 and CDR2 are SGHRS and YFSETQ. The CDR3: CASSDQSGGSYNEQFF. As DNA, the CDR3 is TGCGCCAGCAGTGACCAAAGCGGGGGCTCCTACAATGAGCAGTTCTTC.

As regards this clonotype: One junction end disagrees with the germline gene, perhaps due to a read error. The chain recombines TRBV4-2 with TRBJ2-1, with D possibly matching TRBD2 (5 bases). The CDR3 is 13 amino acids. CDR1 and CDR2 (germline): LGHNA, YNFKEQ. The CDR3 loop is CARSPGIYNEQFF. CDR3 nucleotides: TGTGCCAGGAGCCCCGGGATCTACAACGAGCAGTTCTTC.

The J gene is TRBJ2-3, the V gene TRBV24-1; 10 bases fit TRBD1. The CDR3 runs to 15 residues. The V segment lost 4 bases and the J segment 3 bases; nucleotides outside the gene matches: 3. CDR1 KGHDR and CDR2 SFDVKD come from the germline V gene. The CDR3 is CATSETGGKTDTQYF. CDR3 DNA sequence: TGTGCCACCAGTGAGACAGGGGGCAAAACAGATACGCAGTATTTT.

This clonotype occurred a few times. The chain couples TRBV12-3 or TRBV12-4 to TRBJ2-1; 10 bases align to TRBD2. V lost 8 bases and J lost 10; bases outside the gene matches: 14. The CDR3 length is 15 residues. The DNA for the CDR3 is TGTGCCAGCCAAAAACGGACTAGCGGAAAAGGGGAGCAGTTCTTC. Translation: CASQKRTSGKGEQFF.

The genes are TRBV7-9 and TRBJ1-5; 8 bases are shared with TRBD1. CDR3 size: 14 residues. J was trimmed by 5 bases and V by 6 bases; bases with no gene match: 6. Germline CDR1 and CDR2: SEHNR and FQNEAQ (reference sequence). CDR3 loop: CASSRQGSDQPQHF. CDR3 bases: TGTGCCAGCAGTCGACAGGGGAGCGATCAGCCCCAGCATTTT.

CDR3 loop: CASSQDSSGAGGKLFF. CDR3 DNA sequence: TGCGCCAGCAGCCAAGACTCGTCTGGGGCCGGAGGAAAACTGTTTTTT. The V call is TRBV4-1, the J call TRBJ1-4, with D possibly being TRBD1 (5 bases). Per the germline V gene, CDR1 is MGHRA and CDR2 is YSYEKL. The CDR3 length is 16 residues. The V end lost 0 bases, the J end lost 10 bases, and 18 bases lay between the germline ends.

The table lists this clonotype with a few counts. The CDR3 nucleotides are TGTGCCAGCAGTTCCGGGACAGGAGAAGGAGAGACCCAGTACTTC. Protein product: CASSSGTGEGETQYF. The genes are TRBV6-5 and TRBJ2-5; 8 positions match TRBD1. The CDR3 consists of 15 residues. In germline, CDR1 is MNHEY, CDR2 SVGAGI. Trimming cost V 4 bases and J 4 bases; bases outside gene matches: 8.

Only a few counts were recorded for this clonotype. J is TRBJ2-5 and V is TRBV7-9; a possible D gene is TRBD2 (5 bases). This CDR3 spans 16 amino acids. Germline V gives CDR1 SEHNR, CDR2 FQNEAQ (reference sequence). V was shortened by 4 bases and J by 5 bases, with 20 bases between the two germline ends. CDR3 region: CASSSPPTLGSETQYF. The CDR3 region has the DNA TGTGCCAGCAGCTCCCCCCCCACACTAGGATCTGAGACCCAGTACTTC.

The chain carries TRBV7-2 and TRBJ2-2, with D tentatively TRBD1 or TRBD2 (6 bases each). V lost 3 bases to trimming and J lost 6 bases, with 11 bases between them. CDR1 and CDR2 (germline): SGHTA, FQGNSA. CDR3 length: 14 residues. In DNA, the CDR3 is TGTGCCAGCAGCTTGAACAGGGAGGCCGGGGAGCTGTTTTTT. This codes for CASSLNREAGELFF.

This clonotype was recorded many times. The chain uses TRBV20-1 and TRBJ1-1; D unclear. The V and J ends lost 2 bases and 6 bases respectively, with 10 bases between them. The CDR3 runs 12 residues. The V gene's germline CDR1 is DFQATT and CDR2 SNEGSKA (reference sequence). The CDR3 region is CSARSVEAEAFF. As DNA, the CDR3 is TGCAGTGCTAGATCTGTGGAGGCTGAAGCTTTCTTT.

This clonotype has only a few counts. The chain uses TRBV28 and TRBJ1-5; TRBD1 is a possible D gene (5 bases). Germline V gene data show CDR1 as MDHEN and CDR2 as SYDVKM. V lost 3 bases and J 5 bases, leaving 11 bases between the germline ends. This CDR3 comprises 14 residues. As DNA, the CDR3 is TGTGCCAGCAGTTTCGGGGGGGAAGATCAGCCCCAGCATTTT. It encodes CASSFGGEDQPQHF. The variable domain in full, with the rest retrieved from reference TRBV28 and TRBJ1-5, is DVKVTQSSRYLVKRTGEKVFLECVQDMDHENMFWYRQDPGLGLRLIYFSYDVKMKEKGDIPEGYSVSREKKERFSLILESASTNQTSMYLCASSFGGEDQPQHFGDGTRLSIL.

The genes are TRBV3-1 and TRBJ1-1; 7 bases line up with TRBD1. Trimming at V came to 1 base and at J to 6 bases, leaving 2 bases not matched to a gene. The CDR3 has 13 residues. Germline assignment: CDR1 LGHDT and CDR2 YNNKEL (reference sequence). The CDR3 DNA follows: TGTGCCAGCAGCCAAGGTCAGGGGGCTGAAGCTTTCTTT. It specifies CASSQGQGAEAFF.

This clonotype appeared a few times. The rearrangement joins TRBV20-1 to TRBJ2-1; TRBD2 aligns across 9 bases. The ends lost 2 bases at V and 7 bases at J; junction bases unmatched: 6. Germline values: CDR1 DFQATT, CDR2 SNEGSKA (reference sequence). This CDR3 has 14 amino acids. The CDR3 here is CSARPLAGGNEQFF. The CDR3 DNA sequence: TGCAGTGCTAGACCACTAGCGGGTGGAAATGAGCAGTTCTTC.

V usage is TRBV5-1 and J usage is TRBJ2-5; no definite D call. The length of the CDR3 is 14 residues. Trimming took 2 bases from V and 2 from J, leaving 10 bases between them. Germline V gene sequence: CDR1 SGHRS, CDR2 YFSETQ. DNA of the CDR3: TGCGCCAGCAGCTTATACCAGCCGCAAGAGACCCAGTACTTC. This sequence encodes CASSLYQPQETQYF. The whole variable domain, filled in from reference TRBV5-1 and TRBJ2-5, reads KAGVTQTPRYLIKTRGQQVTLSCSPISGHRSVSWYQQTPGQGLQFLFEYFSETQRNKGNFPGRFSGRQFSNSRSEMNVSTLELGDSALYLCASSLYQPQETQYFGPGTRLLVL.

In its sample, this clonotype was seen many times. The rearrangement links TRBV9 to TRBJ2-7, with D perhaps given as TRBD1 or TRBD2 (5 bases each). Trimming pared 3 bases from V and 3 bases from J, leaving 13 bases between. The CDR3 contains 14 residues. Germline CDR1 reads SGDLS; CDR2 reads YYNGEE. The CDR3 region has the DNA TGTGCCAGCAGCGAATCGGGACGGAACTACGAGCAGTACTTC. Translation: CASSESGRNYEQYF.

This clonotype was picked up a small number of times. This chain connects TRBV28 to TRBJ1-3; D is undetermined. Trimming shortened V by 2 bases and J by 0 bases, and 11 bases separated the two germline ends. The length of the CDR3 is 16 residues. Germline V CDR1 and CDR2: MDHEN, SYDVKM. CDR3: CASSLPDIGSGNTIYF. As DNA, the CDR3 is TGTGCCAGCAGTTTACCCGACATCGGCTCTGGAAACACCATATATTTT.

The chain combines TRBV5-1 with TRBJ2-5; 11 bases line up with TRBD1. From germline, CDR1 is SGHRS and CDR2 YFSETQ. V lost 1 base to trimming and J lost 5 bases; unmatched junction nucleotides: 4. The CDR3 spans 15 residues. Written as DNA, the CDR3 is TGCGCCAGCAGCTTGATGGACAGGGGGCAGGAGACCCAGTACTTC. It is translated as CASSLMDRGQETQYF.

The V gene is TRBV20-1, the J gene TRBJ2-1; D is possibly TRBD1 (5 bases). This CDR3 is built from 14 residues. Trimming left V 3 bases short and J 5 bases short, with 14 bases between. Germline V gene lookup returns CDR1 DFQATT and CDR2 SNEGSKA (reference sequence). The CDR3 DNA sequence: TGCAGTGCTAGTCTTGGGGCATCGAACAATGAGCAGTTCTTC. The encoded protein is CSASLGASNNEQFF.